Listed below are T cell receptor beta chains from one sample, sequenced in a study of T-cell memory formation after mild COVID-19. TCRdb re-called the 5' RACE reads with MiXCR, one entry per CDR3 protein. The sample carries more than 250,000 distinct CDR3 sequences, approximately 15% recorded once. The sequencing input was PBMCs or a T cell subset sorted from them (not recorded which). All receptors derive from a young man who had mild COVID-19 (a few samples of this study predate the infection). Cell type and time point are not known. CDR3s include the opening cysteine and the closing phenylalanine or tryptophan. The order of the fields is D gene, J gene, V gene, clone size, CDR3 protein, CDR3 DNA. The D gene is left open where the match is weak. Expanded clones get a size class; other rows say once, few or many, or leave the size out.

NA TRBJ1-3 TRBV3-1 NA CASSQAGNTIYF TGTGCCAGCAGCCAAGCCGGAAACACCATATATTTT
NA TRBJ2-3 TRBV6-5 NA CASRLLRTDTQYF TGTGCCAGCAGACTTCTCCGCACAGATACGCAGTATTTT
NA TRBJ1-2 TRBV7-2 few CASSFNRDEGYTF TGTGCCAGCAGCTTCAACAGGGATGAGGGCTACACCTTC
NA TRBJ1-5 TRBV6-2/TRBV6-3 many CASSSGYSNQPQHF TGTGCCAGCAGTTCAGGGTATAGCAATCAGCCCCAGCATTTT
NA TRBJ1-1 TRBV7-9 many CASTIVLTEAFF TGTGCCAGCACCATCGTACTCACTGAAGCTTTCTTT
NA TRBJ1-1 TRBV28 few CASSFRRNTMNTEAFF TGTGCCAGCAGTTTTCGACGGAACACCATGAACACTGAAGCTTTCTTT
NA TRBJ2-2 TRBV5-1 few CASSLILSTGELFF TGCGCCAGCAGCTTGATCCTGAGCACCGGGGAGCTGTTTTTT
TRBD2 TRBJ2-1 TRBV6-6 NA CASSRPGLANNEQFF TGTGCCAGCAGTCGCCCGGGACTAGCGAACAATGAGCAGTTCTTC
TRBD1 TRBJ1-1 TRBV5-5 NA CASSSPGQGQNTEAFF TGTGCCAGCAGCTCCCCGGGACAGGGGCAGAACACTGAAGCTTTCTTT
NA TRBJ2-7 TRBV28 few CASSSSPRGAEQYF TGTGCCAGCAGTTCGTCTCCCAGGGGTGCCGAGCAGTACTTC
TRBD2 TRBJ2-2 TRBV6-2/TRBV6-3 few CASSYSIPGSGDTGELFF TGTGCCAGCAGTTACTCGATCCCTGGCAGCGGGGACACCGGGGAGCTGTTTTTT
TRBD1 TRBJ1-1 TRBV5-1 NA CASSSGQGVVREAFF TGCGCCAGCAGCTCGGGACAGGGGGTTGTAAGGGAAGCTTTCTTT
TRBD1 TRBJ1-5 TRBV3-1 NA CASSQGTGGSRQPQHF TGTGCCAGCAGCCAAGGGACAGGGGGCAGCCGGCAGCCCCAGCATTTT
TRBD1 TRBJ1-6 TRBV9 NA CASNNRGGQGDSPLHF TGTGCCAGCAACAATAGAGGGGGACAGGGTGATTCACCCCTCCACTTT
NA TRBJ1-2 TRBV29-1 NA CSVEMSYTF TGCAGCGTTGAAATGAGCTACACCTTC
NA TRBJ1-2 TRBV5-1 few CATSGAPNYGYTF TGCGCCACCTCTGGGGCACCTAACTATGGCTACACCTTC
NA TRBJ2-4 TRBV4-3 NA CASSQDYVVLENIQYF TGCGCCAGCAGCCAAGATTATGTGGTTTTAGAAAACATTCAGTACTTC
TRBD2 TRBJ2-1 TRBV6-6 NA CASSFASGVSSYNEQFF TGTGCCAGCAGCTTTGCTAGCGGGGTAAGCTCCTACAATGAGCAGTTCTTC
NA TRBJ2-3 TRBV3-1 NA CASSQARLDTQYF TGTGCCAGCAGCCAAGCCCGACTTGATACGCAGTATTTT
NA TRBJ1-1 TRBV11-2 NA CASSSITAGAGVTEAFF TGTGCCAGCAGCTCCATCACGGCAGGGGCGGGGGTCACTGAAGCTTTCTTT
TRBD2 TRBJ2-5 TRBV20-1 NA CSARASGGETQYF TGCAGTGCTAGAGCGAGCGGGGGGGAGACCCAGTACTTC
TRBD2 TRBJ2-7 TRBV4-3 few CASSQVIGLAGPSYEQYF TGCGCCAGCAGCCAAGTAATTGGTCTAGCGGGGCCCTCCTACGAGCAGTACTTC
NA TRBJ1-5 TRBV27 few CASSSRQYNQPQHF TGTGCCAGCAGTTCCCGACAGTACAATCAGCCCCAGCATTTT
TRBD2 TRBJ2-2 TRBV7-2 few CASSPGGGGTGELFF TGTGCCAGCAGCCCCGGGGGGGGAGGCACCGGGGAGCTGTTTTTT
TRBD2 TRBJ2-3 TRBV10-3 few CAISRSSGGARTDTQYF TGTGCCATCAGTAGGTCTAGCGGAGGGGCCCGCACAGATACGCAGTATTTT
NA TRBJ1-3 TRBV7-9 few CASSLFGTGNTIYF TGTGCCAGCAGCTTATTCGGCACTGGAAACACCATATATTTT
NA TRBJ1-1 TRBV5-1 few CASTPDGPNTEAFF TGCGCCAGCACACCGGACGGACCGAACACTGAAGCTTTCTTT
NA TRBJ2-7 TRBV4-1 NA CASSQSLIWTDPYEQYF TGCGCCAGCAGCCAAAGTCTGATTTGGACGGACCCCTACGAGCAGTACTTC
NA TRBJ2-1 TRBV7-2 NA CASSSRDSQRVDEQFF TGTGCCAGCAGCTCCCGGGACTCCCAGAGGGTGGATGAGCAGTTCTTC
NA TRBJ1-2 TRBV10-1 few CASSESKGVKGSYGYTF TGCGCCAGCAGTGAGTCGAAGGGGGTAAAGGGCTCCTATGGCTACACCTTC
NA TRBJ1-2 TRBV6-2/TRBV6-3 NA CASSSRQVNGYTF TGTGCCAGCAGCTCGAGACAAGTCAATGGCTACACCTTC
NA TRBJ2-1 TRBV11-2 many CASSFTSSRYNEQFF TGTGCCAGCAGCTTTACTAGCTCTCGCTACAATGAGCAGTTCTTC
NA TRBJ2-1 TRBV4-1 few CASSQEWQGGDEQFF TGCGCCAGCAGCCAAGAGTGGCAGGGAGGAGATGAGCAGTTCTTC
NA TRBJ1-1 TRBV6-1 NA CASSALKNTEAFF TGTGCCAGCAGCGCGCTAAAGAACACTGAAGCTTTCTTT
NA TRBJ2-2 TRBV5-4 NA CASSSGGAENTGELIF TGTGCCAGCAGCTCCGGCGGGGCCGAGAACACCGGGGAGCTGATTTTT
NA TRBJ2-7 TRBV3-1 few CASSQMRRGPYEQYF TGTGCCAGCAGCCAAATGAGGAGGGGCCCCTACGAGCAGTACTTC
NA TRBJ2-7 TRBV10-3 NA CAISESNGYEQYF TGTGCCATCAGTGAGTCGAACGGCTACGAGCAGTACTTC
TRBD1 TRBJ2-5 TRBV7-9 NA CASRRTGGTQYF TGTGCCAGCAGACGGACAGGGGGAACCCAGTACTTC
TRBD2 TRBJ2-1 TRBV9 NA CASSPSGGALNEQFF TGTGCCAGCAGCCCCAGCGGGGGGGCTCTGAATGAGCAGTTCTTC
NA TRBJ2-1 TRBV24-1 NA CATSDPTVRPYNEQFF TGTGCCACCAGTGACCCGACAGTCAGACCTTACAATGAGCAGTTCTTC
NA TRBJ1-3 TRBV6-5 many CASSDPGTPSGNTIYF TGTGCCAGCAGTGACCCCGGGACACCCTCTGGAAACACCATATATTTT
NA TRBJ2-1 TRBV27 few CASSFASFYNEQFF TGTGCCAGCAGTTTTGCTAGCTTCTACAATGAGCAGTTCTTC
TRBD1 TRBJ1-4 TRBV4-1 NA CATQGASNEKLFF TGCGCCACCCAGGGGGCTTCTAATGAAAAACTGTTTTTT
NA TRBJ1-2 TRBV5-1 NA CASSLARQDGYTF TGCGCCAGCAGCTTGGCTCGGCAGGATGGCTACACCTTC
NA TRBJ1-5 TRBV12-3/TRBV12-4 NA CASSLVNQPQHF TGTGCCAGCAGTTTAGTTAATCAGCCCCAGCATTTT
NA TRBJ2-1 TRBV10-3 NA CAISDEVRSYNEQFF TGTGCCATCAGCGATGAGGTACGCTCCTACAATGAGCAGTTCTTC
NA TRBJ1-2 TRBV7-9 few CASSRAFRTADYGYTF TGTGCCAGCAGCCGGGCTTTTAGAACTGCTGACTATGGCTACACCTTC
NA TRBJ1-6 TRBV2 NA CASSHGGPQESSYNSPLHF TGTGCCAGCAGTCATGGGGGCCCACAGGAGAGCTCCTATAATTCACCCCTCCACTTT
NA TRBJ2-2 TRBV7-7 NA CAYRREGTGELFF TGTGCTTACCGGAGGGAAGGGACCGGGGAGCTGTTTTTT
TRBD1 TRBJ2-7 TRBV6-2/TRBV6-3 NA CASSRRQGAAYEQYF TGTGCCAGCAGTCGTCGACAGGGGGCCGCCTACGAGCAGTACTTC
NA TRBJ2-2 TRBV11-2 NA CASRKTGPENTGELFF TGTGCCAGCAGAAAAACAGGTCCGGAAAACACCGGGGAGCTGTTTTTT
NA TRBJ2-7 TRBV18 NA CASSRPGTFSYEQYF TGTGCCAGCTCGCGTCCCGGGACATTCTCCTACGAGCAGTACTTC
TRBD2 TRBJ2-1 TRBV20-1 few CSARGLAAPYNEQFF TGCAGTGCTAGAGGCCTAGCGGCCCCCTACAATGAGCAGTTCTTC
NA TRBJ1-2 TRBV5-4 few CASSLAQGNRGYTF TGTGCCAGCAGCTTGGCACAGGGTAATCGCGGCTACACCTTC
TRBD2 TRBJ2-5 TRBV7-2 NA CASSSGGGLETQYF TGTGCCAGCAGCTCCGGGGGGGGCCTAGAGACCCAGTACTTC
TRBD1 TRBJ2-2 TRBV5-8 NA CASRPGQGATGELFF TGTGCCAGCAGGCCCGGGCAGGGGGCCACCGGGGAGCTGTTTTTT
NA TRBJ2-4 TRBV7-2 many CASSTSPYQAAGHF TGTGCCAGCAGCACCAGCCCATACCAGGCCGCGGGACACTTC
NA TRBJ2-5 TRBV20-1 NA CSARDRAAETQYF TGCAGTGCTAGAGACAGGGCGGCGGAGACCCAGTACTTC
NA TRBJ2-3 TRBV7-3 few CASSLIGGGTDTQYF TGTGCCAGCAGCTTAATCGGGGGTGGCACAGATACGCAGTATTTT